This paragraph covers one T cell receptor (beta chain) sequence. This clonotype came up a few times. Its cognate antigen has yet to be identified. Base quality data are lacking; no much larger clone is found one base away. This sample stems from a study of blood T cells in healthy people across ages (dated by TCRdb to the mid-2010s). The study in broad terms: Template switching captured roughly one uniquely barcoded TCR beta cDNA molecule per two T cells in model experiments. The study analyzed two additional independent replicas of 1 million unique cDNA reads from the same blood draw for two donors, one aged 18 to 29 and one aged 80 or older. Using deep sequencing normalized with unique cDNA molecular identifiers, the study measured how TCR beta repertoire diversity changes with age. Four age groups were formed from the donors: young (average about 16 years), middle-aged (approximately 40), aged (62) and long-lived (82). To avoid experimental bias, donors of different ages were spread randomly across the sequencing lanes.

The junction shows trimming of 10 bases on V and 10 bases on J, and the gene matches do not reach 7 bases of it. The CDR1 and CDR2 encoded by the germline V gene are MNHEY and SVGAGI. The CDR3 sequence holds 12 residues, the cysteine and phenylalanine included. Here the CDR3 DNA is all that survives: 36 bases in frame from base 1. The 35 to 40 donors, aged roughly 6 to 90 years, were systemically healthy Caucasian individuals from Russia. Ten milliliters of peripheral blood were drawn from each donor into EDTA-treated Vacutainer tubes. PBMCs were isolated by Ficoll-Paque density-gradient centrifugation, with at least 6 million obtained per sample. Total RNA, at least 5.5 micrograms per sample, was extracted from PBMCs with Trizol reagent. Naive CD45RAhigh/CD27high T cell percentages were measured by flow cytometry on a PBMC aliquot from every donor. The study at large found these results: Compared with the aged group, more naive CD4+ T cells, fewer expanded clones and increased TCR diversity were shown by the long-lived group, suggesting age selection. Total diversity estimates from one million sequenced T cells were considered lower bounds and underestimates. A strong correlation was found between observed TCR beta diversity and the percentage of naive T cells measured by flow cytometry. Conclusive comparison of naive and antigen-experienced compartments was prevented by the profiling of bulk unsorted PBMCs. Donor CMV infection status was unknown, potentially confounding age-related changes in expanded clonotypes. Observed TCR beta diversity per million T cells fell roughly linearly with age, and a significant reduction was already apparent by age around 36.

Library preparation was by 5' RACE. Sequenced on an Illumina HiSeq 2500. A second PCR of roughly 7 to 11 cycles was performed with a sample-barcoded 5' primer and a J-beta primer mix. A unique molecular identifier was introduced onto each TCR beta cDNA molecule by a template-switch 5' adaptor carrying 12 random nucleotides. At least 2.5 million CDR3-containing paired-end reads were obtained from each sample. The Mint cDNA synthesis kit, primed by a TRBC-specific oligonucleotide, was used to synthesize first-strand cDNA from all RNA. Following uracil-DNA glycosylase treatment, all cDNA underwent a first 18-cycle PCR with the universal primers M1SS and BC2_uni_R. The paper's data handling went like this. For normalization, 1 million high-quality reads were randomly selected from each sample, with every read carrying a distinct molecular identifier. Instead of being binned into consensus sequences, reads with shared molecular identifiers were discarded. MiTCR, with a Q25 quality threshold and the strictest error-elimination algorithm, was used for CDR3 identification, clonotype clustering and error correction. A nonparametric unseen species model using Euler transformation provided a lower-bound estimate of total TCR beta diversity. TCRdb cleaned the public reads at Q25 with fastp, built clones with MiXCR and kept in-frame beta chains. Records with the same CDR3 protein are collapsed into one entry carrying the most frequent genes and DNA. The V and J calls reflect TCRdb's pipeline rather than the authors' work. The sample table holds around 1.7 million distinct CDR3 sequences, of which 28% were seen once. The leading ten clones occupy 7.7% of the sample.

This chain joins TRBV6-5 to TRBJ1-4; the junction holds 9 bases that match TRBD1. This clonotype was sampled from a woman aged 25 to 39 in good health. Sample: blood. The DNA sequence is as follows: TGTGCCACAAGACAGGGGGACGGAAAACTGTTTTTT. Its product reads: CATRQGDGKLFF.